This T cell receptor (beta chain) originates from a study of cytotoxic CD8 clonotypes in ibrutinib-treated CLL. The ends lost 0 bases at V and 0 bases at J; junction bases unmatched: 2. The CDR3 contains 15 residues. The germline gives CDR1 SGHDT, CDR2 YYEEEE. The planned depth of sequencing spanned 1 in 200,000 to 1 in 1 million T cells. The data were produced by immunoSEQ multiplex PCR, yet TCRdb's version contains in-frame clones alone and is incomplete. The sample includes roughly 150,000 clones, 81% of them seen just once. The receptor's source is a human donor with chronic lymphocytic leukemia. V gene TRBV5-6 combines with J gene TRBJ1-1; 7 bases line up with TRBD1. The specimen was PBMCs, collected after 12 months of ibrutinib treatment. Written as DNA, the CDR3 is TGTGCCAGCAGCTTGGTTGACAGGGTGAACACTGAAGCTTTCTTT. Its protein product is CASSLVDRVNTEAFF.